The 10 T cell receptor beta chains presented below share a single source sample, sequenced in a study of T cells in Graves' hyperthyroidism and ophthalmopathy (dated by TCRdb to about 2019). Libraries were made using multiplex PCR. Sequencing was performed on an Illumina HiSeq 2000. Amplification of TCR beta CDR3 regions was carried out from RNA transcripts. A first-round RT-PCR of the TCR CDR3 used the HTBI primer set with the Qiagen OneStep RT-PCR kit. Starting from the raw public reads, TCRdb applied fastp trimming at Q25, assembled clones with MiXCR and retained in-frame beta chains. Rows are unified per CDR3 protein, each entry keeping the most common DNA and genes. This sample comprises 550,000 to 650,000 distinct CDR3 sequences, approximately 13% of them detected only once. The ten largest clones capture more than 5% of the sample. The source material was blood. All receptors come from a woman under 40 with Graves' hyperthyroidism that later progressed to Graves' ophthalmopathy.

This clonotype was counted a few times. A much larger clonotype is one base distant, so this may be a read error. The chain uses TRBV27 and TRBJ2-7; 10 nucleotides match TRBD2. Germline loops: CDR1 MNHEY, CDR2 SMNVEV (reference sequence). The CDR3 extends over 16 amino acids. The J segment lost 5 bases and the V segment lost 4 bases, leaving 11 bases of the junction unmatched. The CDR3: CASSSGLARGRNEQYF. The CDR3, as DNA: TGTGCCAGCAGTTCGGGACTAGCGAGAGGGCGGAACGAGCAGTACTTC.

As for this clonotype: This sequence may be a read error, since a much larger clone differs from it by one base. This rearrangement joins TRBV3-1 to TRBJ1-5; D uncertain. V lost 4 bases, J lost 5 bases, and 15 bases lay in between. This CDR3 has 15 residues. In germline, CDR1 is LGHDT, CDR2 YNNKEL (reference sequence). The CDR3 sequence is CASSPAAGWDQPQHF. The DNA for the CDR3 is TGTGCCAGCAGCCCGGCGGCAGGATGGGATCAGCCCCAGCATTTT.

Ten or more counts support this clonotype. The chain couples TRBV19 to TRBJ2-2; TRBD2 agrees at 9 bases. This CDR3 has 15 residues. Per the germline V gene, CDR1 is LNHDA and CDR2 is SQIVND (reference sequence). The V gene end was trimmed by 2 bases and the J gene end by 4 bases; junction bases not matched to a gene: 2. CDR3 coding DNA: TGTGCCAGTAGTATACTAGCGGGGAGCACCGGGGAGCTGTTTTTT. It specifies CASSILAGSTGELFF. Full variable domain (remainder filled in from reference TRBV19 and TRBJ2-2): DGGITQSPKYLFRKEGQNVTLSCEQNLNHDAMYWYRQDPGQGLRLIYYSQIVNDFQKGDIAEGYSVSREKKESFPLTVTSAQKNPTAFYLCASSILAGSTGELFFGEGSRLTVL.

This clonotype was observed at least ten times. The chain carries TRBV28 and TRBJ2-3, with D hard to call. The CDR3 covers 16 residues. V shed 2 bases and J shed 1 base, with 13 bases lying between them. Per the germline V gene, CDR1 is MDHEN and CDR2 is SYDVKM. CDR3 sequence: CASSLRISWGTDTQYF. The CDR3 DNA follows: TGTGCCAGCAGTTTAAGGATAAGTTGGGGCACAGATACGCAGTATTTT.

This clonotype was seen a few times. The rearrangement links TRBV20-1 to TRBJ2-1; 15 nucleotides line up with TRBD2. V shed 6 bases, J shed 9 bases, and the junction held 9 bases outside the gene matches. The germline V gene has CDR1 DFQATT and CDR2 SNEGSKA (reference sequence). The CDR3 sequence is 15 residues long. CDR3 region: CSAPRTSGGGSEQFF. The CDR3, as DNA: TGCAGTGCGCCCCGGACTAGCGGGGGGGGGAGTGAGCAGTTCTTC.

This clonotype occurred many times. V and J are TRBV6-1 and TRBJ2-3, with 7 nucleotides matching TRBD1. CDR3 length: 16 amino acids. Losses at the gene ends were 6 bases for V and 10 bases for J; bases not matched to a gene: 19. CDR1 MNHNS and CDR2 SASEGT come from the germline V gene. CDR3 in DNA: TGTGCCAGCAGCCGCAACAGGGGATCCATCCCCTACGCGCAGTATTTT. Amino acid sequence: CASSRNRGSIPYAQYF.

This clonotype was detected a few times. CDR3 protein: CASSFRDIDNEQFF. CDR3 bases: TGTGCCAGCAGCTTCCGGGACATCGACAATGAGCAGTTCTTC. The V and J genes are TRBV9 and TRBJ2-1, with a tentative D call TRBD1 (6 bases). Germline CDR1 reads SGDLS; CDR2 reads YYNGEE. This CDR3 spans 14 amino acids. The V end was cut by 4 bases, the J end by 5 bases, with 13 bases between.

V gene TRBV30 combines with J gene TRBJ1-6; weak D call: TRBD1 (5 bases). The germline V gene has CDR1 GTSNPN and CDR2 SVGIG (reference sequence). Trimming shortened V by 4 bases and J by 2 bases, and 18 bases separated the two germline ends. This CDR3 comprises 17 residues. In DNA form, the CDR3 reads TGTGCCTGGAACGCCTTCGGGGGGGGAACCTATAATTCACCCCTCCACTTT. Translated: CAWNAFGGGTYNSPLHF.

This clonotype was seen at least ten times. This rearrangement joins TRBV7-2 to TRBJ2-7, with D possibly being TRBD2 (6 bases). The CDR3 covers 15 residues. V lost 1 base to trimming and J lost 0 bases, with 10 bases between them. Germline lookup yields CDR1 SGHTA and CDR2 FQGNSA. CDR3 amino acids: CASSLVGGDSYEQYF. CDR3 coding DNA: TGTGCCAGCAGCTTAGTCGGCGGGGACTCCTACGAGCAGTACTTC.

This clonotype was seen a handful of times. The rearrangement uses TRBV6-9 and TRBJ2-5, with D tentatively TRBD1 (5 bases). Per germline, CDR1 MNHGY and CDR2 SVAAGI. Trimming took off 4 bases at V and 7 bases at J, with 19 bases between the two ends. This CDR3 has 15 residues. The CDR3: CASSWAKPDRGTQYF. Written as DNA, the CDR3 is TGTGCCAGCAGTTGGGCAAAGCCAGATAGGGGGACCCAGTACTTC.